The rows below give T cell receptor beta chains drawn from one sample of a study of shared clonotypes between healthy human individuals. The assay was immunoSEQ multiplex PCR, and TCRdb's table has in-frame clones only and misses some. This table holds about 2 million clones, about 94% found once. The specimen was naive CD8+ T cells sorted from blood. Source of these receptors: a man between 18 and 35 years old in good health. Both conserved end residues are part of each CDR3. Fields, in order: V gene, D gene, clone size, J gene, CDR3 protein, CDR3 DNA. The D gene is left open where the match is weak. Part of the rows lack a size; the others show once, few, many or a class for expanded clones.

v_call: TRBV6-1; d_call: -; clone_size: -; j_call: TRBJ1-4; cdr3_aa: CASSEGLQGLEKLFF; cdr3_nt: TGTGCCAGCAGTGAAGGTTTGCAGGGCCTTGAAAAACTGTTTTTT
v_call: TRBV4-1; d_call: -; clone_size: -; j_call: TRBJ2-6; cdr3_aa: CASSQESRSGANVLTF; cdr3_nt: TGCGCCAGCAGCCAAGAATCACGCTCTGGGGCCAACGTCCTGACTTTC
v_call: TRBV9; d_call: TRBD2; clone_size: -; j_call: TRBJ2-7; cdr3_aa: CASSVGTSGYYEQYF; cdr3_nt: TGTGCCAGCAGCGTGGGGACTAGCGGGTACTACGAGCAGTACTTC
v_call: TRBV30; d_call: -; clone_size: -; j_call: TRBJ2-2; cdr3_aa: CAWSVMASGELFF; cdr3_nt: TGTGCCTGGAGTGTAATGGCGAGCGGGGAGCTGTTTTTT
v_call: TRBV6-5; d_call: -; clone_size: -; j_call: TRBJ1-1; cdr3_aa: CASTDPGGGTEAFF; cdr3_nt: TGTGCCAGCACCGATCCGGGGGGCGGCACTGAAGCTTTCTTT
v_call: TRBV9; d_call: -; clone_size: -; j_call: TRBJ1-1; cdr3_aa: CASSRGGYAEAFF; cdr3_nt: TGTGCCAGCAGCAGAGGGGGGTACGCTGAAGCTTTCTTT
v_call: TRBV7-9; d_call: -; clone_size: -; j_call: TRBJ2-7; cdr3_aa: CASSLAVDEQYF; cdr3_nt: TGTGCCAGCAGCTTAGCAGTAGACGAGCAGTACTTC
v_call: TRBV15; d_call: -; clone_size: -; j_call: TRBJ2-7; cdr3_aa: CATRTGSYSYEQYF; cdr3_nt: TGTGCCACCAGGACCGGGTCCTACTCCTACGAGCAGTACTTC
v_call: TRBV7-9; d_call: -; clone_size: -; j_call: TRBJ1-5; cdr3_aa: CASSSDRQPQHF; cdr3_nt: TGTGCCAGCAGCTCAGATAGGCAGCCCCAGCATTTT
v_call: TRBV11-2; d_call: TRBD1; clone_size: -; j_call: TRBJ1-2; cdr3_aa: CASSLDLGAGGSYGYTF; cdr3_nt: TGTGCCAGCAGCTTAGATTTGGGGGCAGGGGGCAGCTATGGCTACACCTTC
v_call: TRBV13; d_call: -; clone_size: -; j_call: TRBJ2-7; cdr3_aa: CASSSGPYEQYF; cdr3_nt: TGTGCCAGCAGCTCCGGACCGTACGAGCAGTACTTC
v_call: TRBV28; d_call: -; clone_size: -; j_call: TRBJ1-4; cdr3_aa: CASSLGRGEKLFF; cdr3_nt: TGTGCCAGCAGTTTGGGAAGGGGTGAAAAACTGTTTTTT
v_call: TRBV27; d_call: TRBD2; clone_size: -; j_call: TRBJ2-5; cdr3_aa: CASSLVAGGPETQYF; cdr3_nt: TGTGCCAGCAGTTTGGTAGCGGGGGGGCCGGAGACCCAGTACTTC
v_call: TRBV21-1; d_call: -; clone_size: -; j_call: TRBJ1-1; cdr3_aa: CASTKTGSRTEAFF; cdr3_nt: TGTGCCAGCACCAAAACAGGGTCCCGGACTGAAGCTTTCTTT
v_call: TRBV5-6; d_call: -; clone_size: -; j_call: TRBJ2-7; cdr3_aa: CASSLMSAGTYEQYF; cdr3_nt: TGTGCCAGCAGCTTGATGTCGGCAGGCACCTACGAGCAGTACTTC
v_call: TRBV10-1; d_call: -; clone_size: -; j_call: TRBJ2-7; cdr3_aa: CASSEVRDEEQYF; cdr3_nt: TGCGCCAGCAGTGAGGTACGGGACGAGGAGCAGTACTTC
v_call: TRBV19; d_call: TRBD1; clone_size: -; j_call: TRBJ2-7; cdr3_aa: CASSIVRGTGTYEQYF; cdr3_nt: TGTGCCAGTAGTATCGTACGAGGGACAGGGACCTACGAGCAGTACTTC
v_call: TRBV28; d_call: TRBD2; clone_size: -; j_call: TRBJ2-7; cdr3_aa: CASSLPGGSYEQYF; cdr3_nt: TGTGCCAGCAGTTTACCGGGGGGATCCTACGAGCAGTACTTC
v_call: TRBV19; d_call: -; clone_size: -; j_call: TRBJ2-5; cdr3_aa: CASSIAGWETQYF; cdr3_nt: TGTGCCAGTAGTATAGCAGGGTGGGAGACCCAGTACTTC
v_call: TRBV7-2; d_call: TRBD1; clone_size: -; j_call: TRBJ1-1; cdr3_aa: CASSLAKTGGNTEAFF; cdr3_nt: TGTGCCAGCAGCTTAGCCAAGACAGGGGGGAACACTGAAGCTTTCTTT
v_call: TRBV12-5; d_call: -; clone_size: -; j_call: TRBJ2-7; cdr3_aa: CASGMTVTYEQYF; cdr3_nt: TGTGCTAGTGGGATGACAGTGACCTACGAGCAGTACTTC
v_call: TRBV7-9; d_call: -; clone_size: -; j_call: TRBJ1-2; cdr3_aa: CASSDVGDYGYTF; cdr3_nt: TGTGCCAGCAGCGACGTAGGGGATTATGGCTACACCTTC
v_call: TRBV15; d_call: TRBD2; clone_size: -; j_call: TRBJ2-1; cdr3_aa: CATSAGLADYNEQFF; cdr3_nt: TGTGCCACCAGCGCTGGACTAGCGGACTACAATGAGCAGTTCTTC
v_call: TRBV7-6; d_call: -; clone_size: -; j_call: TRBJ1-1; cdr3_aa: CASSLWGPSEAFF; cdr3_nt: TGTGCCAGCAGCTTATGGGGCCCATCTGAAGCTTTCTTT
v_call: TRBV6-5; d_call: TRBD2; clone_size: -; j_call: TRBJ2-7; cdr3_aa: CASSLGFSSGEQYF; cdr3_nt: TGTGCCAGCAGTTTGGGTTTCTCTAGCGGCGAGCAGTACTTC
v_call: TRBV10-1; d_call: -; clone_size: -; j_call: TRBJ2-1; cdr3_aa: CASSEPWVLFSYNEQFF; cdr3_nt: TGCGCCAGCAGTGAGCCATGGGTCCTCTTCTCCTACAATGAGCAGTTCTTC
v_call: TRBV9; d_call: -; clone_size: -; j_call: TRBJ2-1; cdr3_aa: CASGSPLYNEQFF; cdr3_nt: TGTGCCAGCGGGTCTCCTCTTTACAATGAGCAGTTCTTC
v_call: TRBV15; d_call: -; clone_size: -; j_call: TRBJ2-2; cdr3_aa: CATSTWDRIGELFF; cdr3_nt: TGTGCCACCAGCACTTGGGACCGTATTGGGGAGCTGTTTTTT
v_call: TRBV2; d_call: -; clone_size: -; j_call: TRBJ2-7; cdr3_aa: CASGGSSGPSYEQYF; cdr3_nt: TGTGCCAGCGGGGGCTCCAGCGGACCTTCCTACGAGCAGTACTTC
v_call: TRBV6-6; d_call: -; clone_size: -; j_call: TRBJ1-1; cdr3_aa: CGTVNTEAFF; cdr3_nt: TGTGGAACCGTGAACACTGAAGCTTTCTTT
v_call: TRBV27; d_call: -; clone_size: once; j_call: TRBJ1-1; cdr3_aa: CASNDRAGNTEAFF; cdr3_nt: TGTGCCAGCAACGATCGGGCAGGGAACACTGAAGCTTTCTTT